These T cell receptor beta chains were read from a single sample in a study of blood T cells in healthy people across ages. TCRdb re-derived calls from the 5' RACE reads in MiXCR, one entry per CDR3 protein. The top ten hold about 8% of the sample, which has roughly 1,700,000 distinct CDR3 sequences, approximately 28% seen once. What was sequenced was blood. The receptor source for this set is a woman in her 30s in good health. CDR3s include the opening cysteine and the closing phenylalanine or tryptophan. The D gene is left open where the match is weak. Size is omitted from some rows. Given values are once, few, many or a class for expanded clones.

TGTGCCAGCAGCATACCGGGGGGCACGAACACCGGGGAGCTGTTTTTT	CASSIPGGTNTGELFF	TRBV7-3	16	NA	NA	TRBJ2-2
TGTGCCAGCAGGCCTCTCGCGGCCAAACATCCGACTAACTATGGCTACACCTTC	CASRPLAAKHPTNYGYTF	TRBV6-4	18	NA	NA	TRBJ1-2
TGTGCCAGCAGCCAGGGATCGAGGGAGACCCAGTACTTC	CASSQGSRETQYF	TRBV7-6	13	NA	NA	TRBJ2-5
TGCGCCAGCAGCCAACACGACAGGGGAACAGATACGCAGTATTTT	CASSQHDRGTDTQYF	TRBV5-1	15	TRBD1	NA	TRBJ2-3
TGCAGTGCTAGAGGTATAGCGGGGACAGATACGCAGTATTTT	CSARGIAGTDTQYF	TRBV20-1	14	TRBD2	NA	TRBJ2-3
TGCAGTGCCCGGAAGGGTGGGGATACGCAGTATTTT	CSARKGGDTQYF	TRBV20-1	12	NA	many	TRBJ2-3
TGCGCCAGCAGTGGACAGGGGAGCATACGTCCCGGGGGAGGCTACACCTTC	CASSGQGSIRPGGGYTF	TRBV10-2	17	TRBD1	many	TRBJ1-2
TGCGCCAGCAGCAGCGGGAAAAACTTAGGAAACGAAAAACTGTTTTTT	CASSSGKNLGNEKLFF	TRBV5-1	16	NA	NA	TRBJ1-4
TGCAGTGCCGGACAGCGGTGGGGCTACACCTTC	CSAGQRWGYTF	TRBV20-1	11	NA	NA	TRBJ1-2
TGTGCCAGCAGTTTGACGGGGGGGCTATATATACGCACAGATACGCAGTATTTT	CASSLTGGLYIRTDTQYF	TRBV28	18	TRBD2	NA	TRBJ2-3
TGTGCCAGCAGCTTAGCGCTTTCTACAACTAATGAAAAACTGTTTTTT	CASSLALSTTNEKLFF	TRBV7-6	16	NA	NA	TRBJ1-4
TGCGCCAGCAGCACCGGGACTAGCGGAGACAATGAGCAGTTCTTC	CASSTGTSGDNEQFF	TRBV5-1	15	TRBD2	many	TRBJ2-1
TGTGCCAGCAGTTGGGACTACGCAGATACGCAGTATTTT	CASSWDYADTQYF	TRBV12-3/TRBV12-4	13	TRBD2	NA	TRBJ2-3
TGTGCCAGCAGTTTAGGTCTCACGGGTGGGTCCCAGCATTTT	CASSLGLTGGSQHF	TRBV12-3/TRBV12-4	14	NA	few	TRBJ1-5
TGCGCCAGCAGCCAGAACAGAGGAACTAATGAAAAACTGTTTTTT	CASSQNRGTNEKLFF	TRBV4-3	15	NA	NA	TRBJ1-4
TGTGCCAGCAGCCAACCGGGACAGGGGTTCCACGAGCAGTACTTC	CASSQPGQGFHEQYF	TRBV12-3/TRBV12-4	15	TRBD1	few	TRBJ2-7
TGCAGTGCAGCCGGGGCCGACGGGGAGACCCAGTACTTC	CSAAGADGETQYF	TRBV20-1	13	NA	NA	TRBJ2-5
TGTGCCAGCAGCTTGGGACTAGAAGCAGATACGCAGTATTTT	CASSLGLEADTQYF	TRBV7-2	14	TRBD2	many	TRBJ2-3